This T cell receptor (beta chain) came from a study of cytomegalovirus exposure and HLA in healthy donors. Study-wide results and limits: A classifier reportedly called cytomegalovirus status with high sensitivity and specificity. There were reportedly fewer N-insertions in an Asian-associated ancestry cluster than the roughly 670-donor mean, in a later analysis.

PCR was performed using 60 Vbeta and 13 Jbeta primers. Per the study methods: In a later analysis, tens of millions of unique TCR beta chains included roughly 11 million shared by two or more donors. Using immunoSEQ multiplex PCR, the repertoire was profiled, and TCRdb retains in-frame clones only, with some absent. V, J and clone size were drawn from that table, and D and trimming were deduced from the DNA. The sample holds 100,000 to 150,000 clones, 65% to 80% seen once. V dropped 0 bases and J dropped 1 base, with 7 bases sitting between them. Germline V gene lookup returns CDR1 MNHEY and CDR2 SVGAGI. CDR3 length equals 16 residues. This clone has just a few counts. Its antigen is as yet unknown.

This clonotype was sampled from a male donor in good health and CMV-seropositive. The chain uses TRBV6-5 and TRBJ2-6, with D tentatively TRBD2 (5 bases). The sample taken for sequencing was PBMCs. The CDR3 here is CASSYSRVSGANVLTF. CDR3 in DNA: TGTGCCAGCAGTTACTCGCGGGTATCTGGGGCCAACGTCCTGACTTTC.